This T cell receptor (beta chain) was retrieved from a study of long-term antiretroviral therapy in people with HIV. Regarding the study as a whole: Versus controls, repertoires in people with HIV had narrower CDR3 length ranges. Pre-ART expanded clones dominated the repertoire at every time point.

A word on this clone: The antigen remains undetermined.

V lost 5 bases and J lost 6, with 17 bases in between. The CDR3 contains 15 residues. Germline lookup yields CDR1 MDHEN and CDR2 SYDVKM. An immunoSEQ assay, version v3.0, was performed at survey level. Data came from immunoSEQ multiplex PCR; TCRdb stores just in-frame clones and leaves some out. Of about 17,000 clones in the sample, roughly four fifths are singletons; the top ten hold under 9.5%. This TCR was sampled from a man aged 45 to 65 with HIV. The sample here was unsorted PBMCs, taken 0.3 years before starting antiretroviral therapy. The rearrangement uses TRBV28 and TRBJ1-5; maybe TRBD1 (6 bases). The CDR3 DNA sequence: TGTGCCAGCAGTCCCCCTGGGGGGGCAGGTCAGCCCCAGCATTTT. Amino acids: CASSPPGGAGQPQHF.